This T cell receptor beta chain was captured by sequencing in a study of identifying expanded T cells in peripheral blood. Healthy donors had no documented immune events, such as infections, while sampled. Study results and limitations: Roughly 1.2 clones differed between technical replicates, versus around 16 and 19 over time. Across healthy donors, higher total template counts meant significantly greater approximately two-week count variance.

Clones were read by immunoSEQ multiplex PCR, and TCRdb kept only the in-frame ones, dropping some. The repertoire consists of approximately 100,000 clones, with 88% occurring once and the leading ten covering roughly 4%. Germline-derived CDR1 and CDR2 are MNHNS and SASEGT. V gave up 6 bases and J gave up 6 bases; unmatched junction bases: 7. The CDR3 consists of 13 residues. This clone has more than one count but fewer than ten. Antigen: not known. The clonotype originates from a person between 18 and 75 years old in good health. The rearrangement links TRBV6-1 to TRBJ2-7; 8 bases align to TRBD2. Source material: blood. This CDR3 reads CASRPGGPIEQYF. CDR3 in DNA: TGTGCCAGCAGACCGGGGGGGCCAATCGAGCAGTACTTC.